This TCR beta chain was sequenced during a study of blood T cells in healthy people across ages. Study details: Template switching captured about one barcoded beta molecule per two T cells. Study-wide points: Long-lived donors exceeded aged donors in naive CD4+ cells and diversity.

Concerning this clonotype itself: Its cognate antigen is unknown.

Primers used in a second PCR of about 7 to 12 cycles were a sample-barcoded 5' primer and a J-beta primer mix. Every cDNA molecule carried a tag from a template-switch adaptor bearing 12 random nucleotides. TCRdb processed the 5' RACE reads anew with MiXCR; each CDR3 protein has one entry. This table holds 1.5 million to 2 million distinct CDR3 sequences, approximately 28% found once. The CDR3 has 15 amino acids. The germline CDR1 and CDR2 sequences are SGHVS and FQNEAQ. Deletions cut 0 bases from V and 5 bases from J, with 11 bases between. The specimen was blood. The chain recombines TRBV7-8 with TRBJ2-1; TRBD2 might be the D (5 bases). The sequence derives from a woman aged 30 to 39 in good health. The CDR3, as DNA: TGTGCCAGCAGCTTAGCGAGGGAACCCCACAATGAGCAGTTCTTC. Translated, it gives CASSLAREPHNEQFF.